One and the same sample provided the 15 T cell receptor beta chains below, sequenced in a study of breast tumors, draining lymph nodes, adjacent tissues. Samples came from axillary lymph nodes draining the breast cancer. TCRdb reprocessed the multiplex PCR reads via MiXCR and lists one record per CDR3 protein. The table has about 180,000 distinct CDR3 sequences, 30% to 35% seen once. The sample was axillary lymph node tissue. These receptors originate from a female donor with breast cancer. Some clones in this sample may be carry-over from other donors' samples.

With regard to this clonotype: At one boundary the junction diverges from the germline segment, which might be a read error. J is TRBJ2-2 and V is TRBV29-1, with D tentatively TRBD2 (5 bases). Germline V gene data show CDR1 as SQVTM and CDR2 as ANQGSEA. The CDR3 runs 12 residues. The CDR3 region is CSVEGNTGELLF. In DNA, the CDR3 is TGCAGCGTTGAGGGCAACACCGGGGAGCTGCTTTTT.

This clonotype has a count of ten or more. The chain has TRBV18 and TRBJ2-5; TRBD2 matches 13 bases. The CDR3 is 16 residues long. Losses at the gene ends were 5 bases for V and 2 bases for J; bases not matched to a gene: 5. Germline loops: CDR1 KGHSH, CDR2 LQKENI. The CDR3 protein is CASSSGTSGIQETQYF. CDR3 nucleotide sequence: TGTGCCAGCTCATCCGGGACTAGCGGGATTCAAGAGACCCAGTACTTC.

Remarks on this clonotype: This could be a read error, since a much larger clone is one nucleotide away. CDR3 coding DNA: TGTGCCAGCAGTCTTGAGGAGGGATACGATTACTCACCCCTCCACTTT. It codes for CASSLEEGYDYSPLHF. The V gene is TRBV28, the J gene TRBJ1-6; D call uncertain. Trimming stripped 5 bases from V and 10 bases from J, with 21 bases between. This CDR3 contains 16 residues. Germline CDR1 MDHEN, CDR2 SYDVKM.

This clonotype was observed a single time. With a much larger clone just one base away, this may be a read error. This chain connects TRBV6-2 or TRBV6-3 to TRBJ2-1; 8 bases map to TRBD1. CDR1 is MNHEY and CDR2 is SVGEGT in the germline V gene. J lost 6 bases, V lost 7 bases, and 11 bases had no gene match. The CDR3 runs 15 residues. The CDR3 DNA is TGTGCCAGCATTAAAGGCAGGGGGCCATTCAATGAGCAGTTCTTC. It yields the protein CASIKGRGPFNEQFF.

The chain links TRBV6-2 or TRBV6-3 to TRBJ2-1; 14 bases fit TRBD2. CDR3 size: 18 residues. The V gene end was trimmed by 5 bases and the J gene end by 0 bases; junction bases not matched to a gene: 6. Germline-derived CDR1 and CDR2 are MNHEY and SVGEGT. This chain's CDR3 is CASSPGLAGASSYNEQFF. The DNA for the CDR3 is TGTGCCAGCAGTCCGGGACTAGCGGGGGCGAGCTCCTACAATGAGCAGTTCTTC.

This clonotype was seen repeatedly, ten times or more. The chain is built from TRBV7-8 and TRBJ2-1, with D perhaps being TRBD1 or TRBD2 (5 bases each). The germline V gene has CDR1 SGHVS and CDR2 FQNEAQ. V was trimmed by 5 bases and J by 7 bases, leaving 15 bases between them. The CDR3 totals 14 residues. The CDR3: CASSPGVWGNEQFF. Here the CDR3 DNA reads TGTGCCAGCAGCCCTGGGGTGTGGGGGAATGAGCAGTTCTTC.

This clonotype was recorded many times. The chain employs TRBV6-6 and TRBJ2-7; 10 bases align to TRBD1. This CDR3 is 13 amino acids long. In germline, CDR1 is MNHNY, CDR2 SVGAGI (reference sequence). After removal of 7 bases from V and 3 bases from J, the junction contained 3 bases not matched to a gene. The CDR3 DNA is TGTGCCAGCAACCGGGACAGGGGCTACGAGCAGTACTTC. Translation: CASNRDRGYEQYF.

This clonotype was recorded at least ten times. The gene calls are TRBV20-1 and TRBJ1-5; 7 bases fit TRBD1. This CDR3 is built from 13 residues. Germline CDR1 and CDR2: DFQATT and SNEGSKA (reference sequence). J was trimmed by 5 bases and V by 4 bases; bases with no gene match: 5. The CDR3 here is CSAIGGVDQPQHF. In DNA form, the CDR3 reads TGCAGTGCTATAGGGGGCGTGGATCAGCCCCAGCATTTT.

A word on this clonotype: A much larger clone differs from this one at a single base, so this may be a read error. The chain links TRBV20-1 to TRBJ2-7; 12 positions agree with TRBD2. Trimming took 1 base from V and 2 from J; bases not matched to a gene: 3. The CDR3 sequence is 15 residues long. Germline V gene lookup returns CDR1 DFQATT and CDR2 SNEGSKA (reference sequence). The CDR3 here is CSARGLAGEAYEQYF. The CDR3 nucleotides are TGCAGTGCTAGAGGACTAGCGGGAGAGGCCTACGAGCAGTACTTC.

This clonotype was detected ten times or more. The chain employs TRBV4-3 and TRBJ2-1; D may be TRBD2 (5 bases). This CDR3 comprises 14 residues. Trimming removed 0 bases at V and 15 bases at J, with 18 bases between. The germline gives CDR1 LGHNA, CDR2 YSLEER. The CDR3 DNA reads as TGCGCCAGCAGCCAAGACCCCACACTAGGCCTCCCGTTCTTC. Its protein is CASSQDPTLGLPFF.

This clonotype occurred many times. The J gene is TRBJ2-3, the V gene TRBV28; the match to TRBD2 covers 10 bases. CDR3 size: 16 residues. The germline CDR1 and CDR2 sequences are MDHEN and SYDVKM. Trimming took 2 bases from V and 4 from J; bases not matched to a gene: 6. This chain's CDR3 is CASSLITSGNADTQYF. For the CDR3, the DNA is TGTGCCAGCAGTTTAATCACTAGCGGGAACGCAGATACGCAGTATTTT.

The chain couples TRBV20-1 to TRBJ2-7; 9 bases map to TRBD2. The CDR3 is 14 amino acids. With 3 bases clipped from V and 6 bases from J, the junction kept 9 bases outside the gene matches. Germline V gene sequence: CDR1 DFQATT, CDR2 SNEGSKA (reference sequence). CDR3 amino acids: CSASGASGMSEQYF. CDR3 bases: TGCAGTGCTAGCGGGGCTAGCGGGATGTCCGAGCAGTACTTC.

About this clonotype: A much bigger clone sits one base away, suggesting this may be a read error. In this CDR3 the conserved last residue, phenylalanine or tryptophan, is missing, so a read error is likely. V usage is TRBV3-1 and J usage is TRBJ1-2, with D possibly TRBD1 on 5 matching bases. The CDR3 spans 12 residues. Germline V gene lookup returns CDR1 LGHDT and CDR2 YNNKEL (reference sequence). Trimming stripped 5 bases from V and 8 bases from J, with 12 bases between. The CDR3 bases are TGTGCCAGCAGCGACCCAGGGAGCGGCTACACCCTC. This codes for CASSDPGSGYTL.

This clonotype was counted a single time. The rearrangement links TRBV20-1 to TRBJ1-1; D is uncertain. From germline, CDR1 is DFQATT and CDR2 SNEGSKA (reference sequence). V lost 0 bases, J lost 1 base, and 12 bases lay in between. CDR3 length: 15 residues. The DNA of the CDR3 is TGCAGTGCTAGAGATTCGGGAGGGCCGAACACTGAAGCTTTCTTT. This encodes CSARDSGGPNTEAFF.

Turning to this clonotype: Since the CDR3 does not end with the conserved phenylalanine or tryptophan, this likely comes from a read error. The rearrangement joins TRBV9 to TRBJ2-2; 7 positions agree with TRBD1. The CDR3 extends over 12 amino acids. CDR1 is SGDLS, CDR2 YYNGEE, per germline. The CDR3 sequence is CTSNRGSGELFL. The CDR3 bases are TGTACCAGCAACAGGGGTTCCGGGGAGCTGTTTCTT.